What follows are 24 T cell receptor beta chains derived from one specimen sequenced in a study of cytomegalovirus exposure and HLA in healthy donors. Both 60 Vbeta primers and 13 Jbeta primers went into the PCR. TCRdb keeps only in-frame clones here, not all; method: immunoSEQ multiplex PCR. The data show 140,000 to 150,000 clones, roughly 71% seen once. The source material was PBMCs. These receptors all come from a man in his thirties or forties in good health and CMV-seronegative.

The chain couples TRBV11-3 to TRBJ2-1, with 7 nucleotides matching TRBD1. V shed 3 bases, J shed 7 bases, and the junction held 3 bases outside the gene matches. Per the germline V gene, CDR1 is SGHNT and CDR2 is YENEEA. The CDR3 has 13 residues. As DNA, the CDR3 is TGTGCCAGCAGCTTGAGGGGGCGAAATGAGCAGTTCTTC. Protein product: CASSLRGRNEQFF. The full variable domain, with the rest looked up from reference TRBV11-3 and TRBJ2-1, is EAGVVQSPRYKIIEKKQPVAFWCNPISGHNTLYWYLQNLGQGPELLIRYENEEAVDDSQLPKDRFSAERLKGVDSTLKIQPAELGDSAVYLCASSLRGRNEQFFGPGTRLTVL.

In this sample, this clone turned up a few times. The genes are TRBV7-8 and TRBJ1-4; D may be TRBD1 (6 bases). Germline V gene lookup returns CDR1 SGHVS and CDR2 FQNEAQ. This CDR3 region has 17 residues. V was shortened by 5 bases and J by 0 bases, with 16 bases between the two germline ends. This CDR3 reads CASSDRYRAPTNEKLFF. In DNA, the CDR3 is TGTGCCAGCAGCGACCGTTACAGGGCTCCAACTAATGAAAAACTGTTTTTT.

This clone appeared a single time. V and J are TRBV10-1 and TRBJ2-3; 8 bases align to TRBD2. The germline gives CDR1 WNHNN, CDR2 SYGVQD (reference sequence). V was clipped by 6 bases and J by 5 bases; unmatched bases: 7. The CDR3 spans 14 residues. CDR3 in amino acids: CASSLAREGDTQYF. The CDR3 nucleotides are TGCGCCAGCAGCCTTGCCCGGGAGGGAGATACGCAGTATTTT.

The chain carries TRBV5-4 and TRBJ1-2; TRBD1 aligns across 9 bases. V lost 4 bases to trimming and J lost 5 bases; unmatched junction nucleotides: 15. This CDR3 contains 17 residues. The germline CDR1 and CDR2 sequences are SGHNT and YYREEE (reference sequence). This CDR3 is CASSTSRDRDWAYGYTF. For the CDR3, the DNA is TGTGCCAGCAGCACGTCCCGGGACAGGGATTGGGCATATGGCTACACCTTC.

The V and J genes are TRBV5-1 and TRBJ2-7, with D possibly TRBD1 on 6 matching bases. Trimming stripped 0 bases from V and 2 bases from J, with 9 bases between. Germline-derived CDR1 and CDR2 are SGHRS and YFSETQ. CDR3 length: 14 residues. CDR3: CASSLAQGTYEQYF. The CDR3 nucleotides are TGCGCCAGCAGCTTGGCCCAGGGGACCTACGAGCAGTACTTC.

The rearrangement links TRBV18 to TRBJ2-2; TRBD1 might be the D (5 bases). Germline V gene sequence: CDR1 KGHSH, CDR2 LQKENI. The CDR3 totals 12 residues. Trimming removed 6 bases at V and 5 bases at J, with 7 bases between. CDR3 protein: CASSTETGELFF. CDR3 DNA sequence: TGTGCCAGCTCGACAGAAACCGGGGAGCTGTTTTTT.

The chain is built from TRBV5-4 and TRBJ2-5; 7 bases are a match to TRBD1. Per germline, CDR1 SGHNT and CDR2 YYREEE (reference sequence). The CDR3 is 14 residues long. The junction had 4 bases not matched to a gene; V was cut back by 4 bases and J by 1 base. The CDR3 is CASSSRDSQETQYF. CDR3 sequence (DNA): TGTGCCAGCAGCAGCCGGGACAGCCAAGAGACCCAGTACTTC.

This chain uses TRBV6-1 with TRBJ2-3; 7 bases map to TRBD1. V lost 2 bases, J lost 3 bases, and 5 bases stayed unmatched. Looked up from germline, CDR1 is MNHNS and CDR2 is SASEGT. This CDR3 contains 15 residues. Written as DNA, the CDR3 is TGTGCCAGCAGTGAACCGGGACAGCCAACAGATACGCAGTATTTT. This sequence encodes CASSEPGQPTDTQYF.

The CDR3 loop reads CASTGTDEAKNIQYF. CDR3 nucleotides: TGCGCCAGCACGGGGACAGATGAAGCCAAAAACATTCAGTACTTC. The V and J genes are TRBV23-1 and TRBJ2-4, with 7 bases lining up with TRBD1. TRBV23-1 has ORF status, its function being uncertain. V was pared by 7 bases and J by 0 bases, with 6 bases of the junction left unmatched. This CDR3 has 15 amino acids.

The chain uses TRBV7-9 and TRBJ1-1; D uncertain. Germline V gene data show CDR1 as SEHNR and CDR2 as FQNEAQ (reference sequence). There are 15 residues in the CDR3. V dropped 0 bases and J dropped 3 bases, with 11 bases sitting between them. The CDR3 sequence is CASSLAEGMDTEAFF. In DNA, the CDR3 is TGTGCCAGCAGCTTAGCTGAGGGAATGGACACTGAAGCTTTCTTT.

In its sample, this clone was seen a few times. The chain uses TRBV11-2 and TRBJ2-7; D possibly corresponds to TRBD2 (6 bases). Trimming removed 0 bases at V and 7 bases at J, with 10 bases between. The CDR3 length is 13 residues. Germline CDR1 reads SGHAT; CDR2 reads FQNNGV. The chain's CDR3 is CASSLDPAGEQYF. CDR3 sequence (DNA): TGTGCCAGCAGCTTAGATCCGGCGGGGGAGCAGTACTTC.

This clone was observed a single time. This chain connects TRBV10-2 to TRBJ1-5; 11 positions match TRBD1. This CDR3 comprises 17 residues. In germline, CDR1 is WSHSY, CDR2 SAAADI. The V segment lost 2 bases and the J segment 4 bases; nucleotides outside the gene matches: 7. The CDR3 nucleotides read TGCGCCAGCAGTGAGCGTGGACAGGGGGCTCGGAATCAGCCCCAGCATTTT. It specifies CASSERGQGARNQPQHF.

This rearrangement joins TRBV27 to TRBJ2-3; a weak D match, TRBD2 (6 bases). The CDR3 is 15 amino acids. The germline V and J ends were trimmed by 4 bases and 1 base, with 12 bases remaining between them. The germline gives CDR1 MNHEY, CDR2 SMNVEV (reference sequence). The DNA of the CDR3 is TGTGCCAGCAGTTCTCGGGGGTCTGGCACAGATACGCAGTATTTT. Translation: CASSSRGSGTDTQYF.

A few counts support this clone. The chain employs TRBV28 and TRBJ2-3, with 8 bases that match TRBD2. The ends lost 5 bases at V and 3 bases at J; junction bases unmatched: 10. In germline, CDR1 is MDHEN, CDR2 SYDVKM. CDR3 length: 16 residues. In nucleotides, the CDR3 is TGTGCCAGCAGTCCCTCTCCGGGAGGGGGGACAGATACGCAGTATTTT. Translated, it gives CASSPSPGGGTDTQYF.

The chain is built from TRBV9 and TRBJ2-3; TRBD2 matches at 8 bases. Germline V CDR1 and CDR2: SGDLS, YYNGEE. The trim removed 0 bases at V and 5 bases at J, leaving 5 bases unmatched. The CDR3 has 15 amino acids. The CDR3 nucleotides are TGTGCCAGCAGCGTAGAAGCGGGAGTGATAGATACGCAGTATTTT. Protein: CASSVEAGVIDTQYF.

V is TRBV7-2 and J is TRBJ2-3, with 9 positions matching TRBD1. Germline CDR1 reads SGHTA; CDR2 reads FQGNSA. CDR3 length: 14 residues. V was clipped by 6 bases and J by 1 base; unmatched bases: 2. CDR3 sequence: CASRDRGGTDTQYF. Here the CDR3 DNA reads TGTGCCAGCAGGGACAGGGGTGGCACAGATACGCAGTATTTT.

This clone was seen only once. V and J are TRBV7-7 and TRBJ1-4; maybe TRBD1 (5 bases). The germline gives CDR1 SSHAT, CDR2 FNYEAQ (reference sequence). V was cut by 6 bases and J by 2 bases, with 13 bases left in between. The CDR3 runs to 15 residues. Here the CDR3 reads CASSLYGGTNEKLFF. The CDR3 DNA reads TGTGCCAGCAGTCTCTATGGGGGGACTAATGAAAAACTGTTTTTT. The full variable domain, in which reference TRBV7-7 and TRBJ1-4 provide the parts outside the CDR3, is GAGVSQSPRYKVTKRGQDVTLRCDPISSHATLYWYQQALGQGPEFLTYFNYEAQPDKSGLPSDRFSAERPEGSISTLTIQRTEQRDSAMYRCASSLYGGTNEKLFFGSGTQLSVL.

This chain joins TRBV7-9 and TRBJ2-1, with TRBD2 identical over 12 bases. Germline assignment: CDR1 SEHNR and CDR2 FQNEAQ (reference sequence). The V and J ends lost 6 bases and 1 base, in that order; junction bases with no gene match: 10. The CDR3 is made up of 18 amino acids. As DNA, the CDR3 is TGTGCCAGCAGTTTGTATGAAGGACTAGCGGGGTCCTACAATGAGCAGTTCTTC. Residues: CASSLYEGLAGSYNEQFF.

The rearrangement joins TRBV10-1 to TRBJ2-7; D might be TRBD1 (6 bases). CDR1 and CDR2 (germline): WNHNN, SYGVQD (reference sequence). Trimming stripped 8 bases from V and 2 bases from J, with 10 bases between. The CDR3 length is 12 residues. CDR3 region: CASGQGTYEQYF. CDR3 coding DNA: TGCGCCAGCGGGCAGGGGACCTACGAGCAGTACTTC.

This chain joins TRBV6-6 and TRBJ1-1; a possible D gene is TRBD1 (6 bases). V lost 7 bases to trimming and J lost 4 bases, with 16 bases between them. The CDR3 consists of 14 residues. The germline gives CDR1 MNHNY, CDR2 SVGAGI (reference sequence). CDR3 bases: TGTGCCAGCAACTCACAGGGAATTAGCACTGAAGCTTTCTTT. This codes for CASNSQGISTEAFF.

V is TRBV6-5 and J is TRBJ1-3; D possibly corresponds to TRBD1 (6 bases). Germline V gives CDR1 MNHEY, CDR2 SVGAGI. Trimming shortened V by 6 bases and J by 0 bases, and 9 bases separated the two germline ends. The CDR3 contains 14 residues. The DNA of the CDR3 is TGTGCCAGCAGACCGACAGGCTCTGGAAACACCATATATTTT. It is translated as CASRPTGSGNTIYF.

CDR3 DNA: TGTGCCAGCAGTCCGGCGGGACTAGCGGGACCCAATGAGCAGTTCTTC. Translating it yields CASSPAGLAGPNEQFF. The gene calls are TRBV28 and TRBJ2-1, with 13 bases identical to TRBD2. CDR1 is MDHEN, CDR2 SYDVKM, per germline. The CDR3 sequence is 16 residues long. Losses at the gene ends were 5 bases for V and 6 bases for J; bases not matched to a gene: 7.

The chain has TRBV15 and TRBJ2-7; D is unclear. Germline V gene sequence: CDR1 LNHNV, CDR2 YYDKDF (reference sequence). V lost 0 bases, J lost 5 bases, and 5 bases lay in between. The CDR3 sequence is 12 residues long. CDR3: CATSRDRDEQYF. CDR3 in DNA: TGTGCCACCAGCAGAGATCGGGACGAGCAGTACTTC.

The chain couples TRBV11-2 to TRBJ1-1; D remains ambiguous. The CDR3 has 11 residues. V lost 5 bases, J lost 10 bases, and 11 bases lay in between. Germline V gene data show CDR1 as SGHAT and CDR2 as FQNNGV. CDR3: CASSLGRVAFF. In DNA, the CDR3 is TGTGCCAGCAGCCTAGGCCGGGTAGCTTTCTTT. Filled out from reference TRBV11-2 and TRBJ1-1, the complete variable domain reads EAGVAQSPRYKIIEKRQSVAFWCNPISGHATLYWYQQILGQGPKLLIQFQNNGVVDDSQLPKDRFSAERLKGVDSTLKIQPAKLEDSAVYLCASSLGRVAFFGQGTRLTVV.